The 27 T cell receptor beta chains below were found in one sample sequenced in a study of shared clonotypes between healthy human individuals. Repertoires were generated with immunoSEQ multiplex PCR, while TCRdb's copy carries only in-frame clones and drops some. This sample has roughly 1,100,000 clones, with around 75% found just once. The specimen sequenced was memory CD4+ T cells sorted from blood. Subset in this sample: CD45RA-negative fraction. The receptors were sampled from a man younger than 30 in good health.

The chain combines TRBV29-1 with TRBJ1-4, with unresolved D. Trimming stripped 6 bases from V and 4 bases from J, with 12 bases between. The germline V gene has CDR1 SQVTM and CDR2 ANQGSEA. This CDR3 region has 13 residues. This CDR3 reads CSVVGPGNEKLFF. CDR3 coding DNA: TGCAGCGTGGTCGGACCTGGTAATGAAAAACTGTTTTTT.

This clone appeared once. This chain joins TRBV7-8 and TRBJ1-5; D is uncertain. Trimming cost V 2 bases and J 3 bases, with 11 bases left between them. The CDR3 runs to 15 residues. Germline assignment: CDR1 SGHVS and CDR2 FQNEAQ. The CDR3 DNA sequence: TGTGCCAGCAGCTTAAACAGACAAGACAATCAGCCCCAGCATTTT. This encodes CASSLNRQDNQPQHF. Looking up the rest from reference TRBV7-8 and TRBJ1-5 gives the full variable domain: GAGVSQSPRYKVAKRGQDVALRCDPISGHVSLFWYQQALGQGPEFLTYFQNEAQLDKSGLPSDRFFAERPEGSVSTLKIQRTQQEDSAVYLCASSLNRQDNQPQHFGDGTRLSIL.

This clone was picked up many times. Other DNA sequences in the same sample also yield this CDR3. The V call is TRBV11-2, the J call TRBJ2-7; D could derive from TRBD1 or TRBD2 (5 bases each). V shed 0 bases and J shed 3 bases, with 9 bases lying between them. The CDR3 totals 14 residues. Germline V lookup: CDR1 SGHAT, CDR2 FQNNGV. The CDR3 spells CASSLDTGLYEQYF. CDR3 nucleotides: TGTGCCAGCAGCTTAGATACAGGACTCTACGAGCAGTACTTC.

The rearrangement uses TRBV5-1 and TRBJ2-1; 7 nucleotides line up with TRBD2. This CDR3 has 15 amino acids. J lost 10 bases, V lost 0 bases, and 10 bases had no gene match. Germline V gene lookup returns CDR1 SGHRS and CDR2 YFSETQ. CDR3 sequence (DNA): TGCGCCAGCAGCTTGGCCGGACTAGTGAGCTACGAGCAGTTCTTC. Translation gives CASSLAGLVSYEQFF.

The rearrangement uses TRBV9 and TRBJ1-1; D might be TRBD1 (5 bases). The CDR3 is made up of 14 amino acids. Germline CDR1 and CDR2: SGDLS and YYNGEE. The V end was cut by 0 bases, the J end by 2 bases, with 8 bases between. The CDR3 DNA sequence: TGTGCCAGCAGCGTAGATGGGGGAAACACTGAAGCTTTCTTT. Amino acids: CASSVDGGNTEAFF.

V and J are TRBV12-5 and TRBJ2-1; a possible D gene is TRBD1 (5 bases). The germline gives CDR1 LGHNT, CDR2 FRNRAP. Trimming removed 6 bases from V and 6 bases from J, with 15 bases in between. CDR3 size: 14 residues. Written as DNA, the CDR3 is TGTGCTAGTGGACCTGGGCAGGGTCCCAATGAGCAGTTCTTC. This sequence encodes CASGPGQGPNEQFF.

V and J are TRBV6-6 and TRBJ2-1; 9 bases are shared with TRBD2. Germline V gene sequence: CDR1 MNHNY, CDR2 SVGAGI (reference sequence). This CDR3 has 16 amino acids. V dropped 5 bases and J dropped 2; count of bases not matched to a gene: 7. The CDR3 protein is CASSPLAGGTYNEQFF. CDR3 bases: TGTGCCAGCAGTCCCCTCGCGGGGGGGACCTACAATGAGCAGTTCTTC.

V usage is TRBV19 and J usage is TRBJ1-1, with D possibly TRBD1 on 5 matching bases. V lost 4 bases, J lost 5 bases, and 14 bases lay in between. The CDR3 extends over 14 amino acids. Germline values: CDR1 LNHDA, CDR2 SQIVND (reference sequence). The CDR3 region has the DNA TGTGCCAGTAGTACCGGGACCATGAGGACTGAAGCTTTCTTT. Residues: CASSTGTMRTEAFF.

As to this clone: At the DNA level, this CDR3 is encoded by other sequences in the same sample as well. The chain employs TRBV9 and TRBJ2-6; unclear D gene. V was trimmed by 1 base and J by 0 bases, leaving 2 bases between them. Germline values: CDR1 SGDLS, CDR2 YYNGEE. The CDR3 loop spans 14 amino acids. The CDR3 nucleotides are TGTGCCAGCAGCGTAAACTCTGGGGCCAACGTCCTGACTTTC. It specifies CASSVNSGANVLTF.

A remark on this clone: This specimen includes other DNA sequences encoding the same CDR3. This chain uses TRBV7-9 with TRBJ2-7, with TRBD1 matching 9 bases. The CDR3 contains 14 residues. Trimming took 6 bases from V and 1 from J; bases not matched to a gene: 4. CDR1 SEHNR and CDR2 FQNEAQ come from the germline V gene (reference sequence). The CDR3 is CASSSGTGSYEQYF. The CDR3 coding sequence is TGTGCCAGCAGTTCCGGGACAGGGTCCTACGAGCAGTACTTC.

The CDR3 protein is CASSLDAGGDGEQFF. The CDR3 nucleotides are TGTGCCAGCAGCTTGGACGCCGGTGGGGACGGTGAGCAGTTCTTC. The chain carries TRBV5-4 and TRBJ2-1; D is perhaps TRBD1 or TRBD2 (5 bases each). This CDR3 has 15 amino acids. V was shortened by 0 bases and J by 9 bases, with 16 bases between the two germline ends. The germline gives CDR1 SGHNT, CDR2 YYREEE (reference sequence).

The chain combines TRBV5-3 with TRBJ2-7; 8 bases fit TRBD1. TRBV5-3 is treated as an ORF (open reading frame) with a function not yet certain. The CDR3 runs to 16 residues. V lost 0 bases, J lost 7 bases, and 12 bases stayed unmatched. CDR3 loop: CARSLVSGQGRWEQYF. CDR3 DNA: TGTGCCAGAAGCTTGGTATCAGGACAGGGCAGATGGGAGCAGTACTTC.

V usage is TRBV28 and J usage is TRBJ2-1, with D perhaps TRBD2 (7 bases). Germline CDR1 is MDHEN and CDR2 is SYDVKM. The CDR3 totals 16 residues. V was shortened by 5 bases and J by 4 bases, with 18 bases between the two germline ends. The CDR3: CASSPAARGGYNEQFF. Here the CDR3 DNA reads TGTGCCAGCAGTCCCGCCGCGAGGGGGGGATACAATGAGCAGTTCTTC.

V usage is TRBV10-1 and J usage is TRBJ2-7; D call uncertain. The ends were cut back, 3 bases at V and 0 bases at J, with 12 bases in the middle. The CDR3 extends over 15 amino acids. Per germline, CDR1 WNHNN and CDR2 SYGVQD (reference sequence). CDR3 nucleotides: TGCGCCAGCAGTGATCATAGTCTTGGCTCCTACGAGCAGTACTTC. Translating gives CASSDHSLGSYEQYF.

This clone was detected ten times or more. This chain uses TRBV29-1 with TRBJ2-7, with D possibly TRBD1 on 6 matching bases. CDR1 SQVTM and CDR2 ANQGSEA come from the germline V gene. The CDR3 length is 13 residues. Trimming took off 6 bases at V and 5 bases at J, with 17 bases between the two ends. Here the CDR3 reads CSVIRQGRHEQYF. Written as DNA, the CDR3 is TGCAGCGTGATTAGGCAGGGGCGACACGAGCAGTACTTC.

CDR3 protein: CSVGEGENYGYTF. In DNA, the CDR3 is TGCAGCGTTGGGGAGGGAGAGAACTATGGCTACACCTTC. The chain joins TRBV29-1 to TRBJ1-2; D ambiguous. This CDR3 is built from 13 residues. Trimming took off 4 bases at V and 2 bases at J, with 11 bases between the two ends. CDR1 and CDR2 (germline): SQVTM, ANQGSEA.

In this sample, this clone turned up a few times. The chain is built from TRBV7-2 and TRBJ2-7; 7 nucleotides line up with TRBD1. The germline CDR1 and CDR2 sequences are SGHTA and FQGNSA. The length of the CDR3 is 15 residues. Trimming removed 6 bases from V and 4 bases from J; junction bases left unmatched: 12. CDR3 nucleotide sequence: TGTGCCAGCAGGAGGGGCACAGGGGAGTCATACGAGCAGTACTTC. It codes for CASRRGTGESYEQYF.

This clone was seen a few times. This chain uses TRBV6-1 with TRBJ2-3; 13 bases are a match to TRBD2. V dropped 2 bases and J dropped 0; count of bases not matched to a gene: 5. The CDR3 totals 18 residues. CDR1 MNHNS and CDR2 SASEGT come from the germline V gene. Written as DNA, the CDR3 is TGTGCCAGCAGTGAACCGGGGGGACTAGCGGGAAGCACAGATACGCAGTATTTT. This gives the protein CASSEPGGLAGSTDTQYF.

The rearrangement joins TRBV5-1 to TRBJ2-1; 13 bases align to TRBD2. The CDR3 spans 17 residues. CDR1 is SGHRS and CDR2 is YFSETQ in the germline V gene. With V trimmed by 4 bases and J by 7 bases, 11 bases remained unmatched. In DNA, the CDR3 is TGCGCCAGCAGCCCAGGGCTCGGGACTAGCGGGATGAATGAGCAGTTCTTC. Translating it yields CASSPGLGTSGMNEQFF.

The chain uses TRBV10-2 and TRBJ2-4; D ambiguous. CDR1 is WSHSY, CDR2 SAAADI, per germline. V dropped 6 bases and J dropped 4 bases, with 13 bases sitting between them. This CDR3 has 14 amino acids. The CDR3 loop is CASRPTEIKNIQYF. DNA of the CDR3: TGCGCCAGCAGACCAACAGAAATTAAAAACATTCAGTACTTC.

The chain has TRBV11-2 and TRBJ2-5; TRBD1 agrees at 7 bases. Germline trimming cut 5 bases from V and 3 bases from J; bases unmatched to any gene: 9. Germline CDR1 SGHAT, CDR2 FQNNGV. CDR3 length: 15 residues. CDR3 DNA sequence: TGTGCCAGCAGCCCCATAGGGGGCAGGGAAGAGACCCAGTACTTC. This sequence encodes CASSPIGGREETQYF.

The genes are TRBV27 and TRBJ2-1; no firm D call. The germline CDR1 and CDR2 sequences are MNHEY and SMNVEV (reference sequence). The CDR3 is 15 residues long. V lost 2 bases, J lost 2 bases, and 10 bases lay in between. The CDR3 region is CASSLATGPYNEQFF. In DNA form, the CDR3 reads TGTGCCAGCAGTTTAGCCACTGGTCCCTACAATGAGCAGTTCTTC.

This clone was seen repeatedly, ten times or more. The V gene is TRBV7-9, the J gene TRBJ2-4; D is uncertain. V lost 0 bases and J 11 bases, leaving 8 bases between the germline ends. The CDR3 spans 12 residues. CDR1 is SEHNR and CDR2 is FQNEAQ in the germline V gene (reference sequence). CDR3 sequence reads: CASSLASNVQYF. The CDR3 region has the DNA TGTGCCAGCAGCTTAGCCAGTAACGTTCAGTACTTC.

This clone is a singleton in its sample. This chain uses TRBV9 with TRBJ2-1; D not resolved. Per germline, CDR1 SGDLS and CDR2 YYNGEE. The CDR3 extends over 10 amino acids. With 7 bases removed from V and 15 bases from J, the gap between germline ends came to 14 bases. As DNA, the CDR3 is TGTGCCAGCGGTGATAGCTCTGCGTTCTTC. This translates into CASGDSSAFF.

In DNA form, the CDR3 reads TGTGCCAGCAGCGTAGAGACAGTCACAGATACGCAGTATTTT. Encoded protein: CASSVETVTDTQYF. This chain links TRBV9 with TRBJ2-3, with a tentative D call TRBD1 (5 bases). V dropped 0 bases and J dropped 2 bases, with 7 bases sitting between them. CDR1 and CDR2 from the germline V gene are SGDLS and YYNGEE. This CDR3 has 14 amino acids.

The chain couples TRBV5-1 to TRBJ2-7, with TRBD2 matching over 14 bases. J lost 6 bases, V lost 4 bases, and 3 bases had no gene match. CDR1 and CDR2 from the germline V gene are SGHRS and YFSETQ. The CDR3 is 14 residues long. DNA for the CDR3: TGCGCCAGCAGCCCCGGGACTAGCGGGAGCGAGCAGTACTTC. Translation: CASSPGTSGSEQYF.

The chain has TRBV11-2 and TRBJ2-1; 8 bases are a match to TRBD2. Germline trimming cut 5 bases from V and 8 bases from J; bases unmatched to any gene: 14. Germline lookup yields CDR1 SGHAT and CDR2 FQNNGV. This CDR3 is 16 amino acids long. CDR3 sequence (DNA): TGTGCCAGCAGCCCCCGGGGGGGGGCGAAGGTTGATGAGCAGTTCTTC. This translates into CASSPRGGAKVDEQFF.